The 29 T cell receptor beta chains in this list originate from one sample, sequenced in a study of beta chain features in type 1 diabetes (dated by TCRdb to between 2018 and 2020). Libraries were made using the immunoSEQ multiplex PCR assay. All of the isolated RNA was reverse transcribed with the High Capacity cDNA Reverse Transcription Kit, so expressed TCRB transcripts were sequenced. Here the immuneACCESS table is served through TCRdb, limited to in-frame sequences with V and J called. Missing clones are a known gap in these copies; in checked studies unresolved V genes cover under half, and the rest lacks a known reason. Present in this sample are under 300,000 clones, roughly 20% of which were seen just once. The ten largest make up about 0.027% of the sample. Findings and caveats that apply to the study as a whole: A moderate but significant shortening of TCRB CDR3 length was observed in type 1 diabetes patients in all four CD4+ subsets.

The antigens these receptors bind are not known. Sequenced: naive CD4+ T cells from blood. The sample's cell subset or site, from its label and the paper: true naive CD4+ T cells. The receptors derive from a woman in her thirties or forties with type 1 diabetes.

The chain has TRBV7-9 and TRBJ2-1; TRBD2 agrees at 8 bases. This CDR3 has 13 residues. Germline CDR1 is SEHNR and CDR2 is FQNEAQ (reference sequence). V trimming: 0 bases; J trimming: 10 bases; junction bases outside the gene matches: 2. The CDR3: CASSLASGGEQFF. The CDR3 coding sequence is TGTGCCAGCAGCTTAGCGAGCGGGGGCGAGCAGTTCTTC. Full variable domain (missing parts from reference TRBV7-9 and TRBJ2-1): DTGVSQNPRHKITKRGQNVTFRCDPISEHNRLYWYRQTLGQGPEFLTYFQNEAQLEKSRLLSDRFSAERPKGSFSTLEIQRTEQGDSAMYLCASSLASGGEQFFGPGTRLTVL.

This clone has only a few counts. The sample has other DNA sequences that encode this CDR3 too. This chain uses TRBV7-2 with TRBJ2-7, with 13 bases fitting TRBD2. Germline V lookup: CDR1 SGHTA, CDR2 FQGNSA. The CDR3 length is 15 residues. The V segment lost 5 bases and the J segment 4 bases; nucleotides outside the gene matches: 5. The CDR3 region has the DNA TGTGCCAGCAGCCTCGGGACTAGCGGGACGTACGAGCAGTACTTC. Translation: CASSLGTSGTYEQYF.

This sequence joins TRBV19 and TRBJ2-3; 8 positions match TRBD2. Germline CDR1 is LNHDA and CDR2 is SQIVND (reference sequence). J was trimmed by 7 bases and V by 7 bases; bases with no gene match: 7. The CDR3 spans 13 residues. CDR3 protein: CASTLSGGNTQYF. CDR3 coding DNA: TGTGCCAGTACGTTATCGGGAGGGAATACGCAGTATTTT.

This clone was seen more than once but under ten times. J is TRBJ2-2 and V is TRBV30; TRBD2 is a possible D gene (6 bases). Trimming left V 4 bases short and J 5 bases short, with 14 bases between. The germline gives CDR1 GTSNPN, CDR2 SVGIG (reference sequence). The CDR3 is 14 amino acids. The CDR3 region is CAWMTGVRTGELFF. In DNA form, the CDR3 reads TGTGCCTGGATGACGGGAGTGAGGACCGGGGAGCTGTTTTTT. Combining the CDR3 with reference TRBV30 and TRBJ2-2 gives the whole variable domain SQTIHQWPATLVQPVGSPLSLECTVEGTSNPNLYWYRQAAGRGLQLLFYSVGIGQISSEVPQNLSASRPQDRQFILSSKKLLLSDSGFYLCAWMTGVRTGELFFGEGSRLTVL.

There are a few counts of this clone. This rearrangement joins TRBV5-1 to TRBJ2-3; 7 bases align to TRBD1. The CDR3 loop spans 14 amino acids. From germline, CDR1 is SGHRS and CDR2 YFSETQ. The J segment lost 6 bases and the V segment lost 2 bases, leaving 6 bases of the junction unmatched. The CDR3 DNA reads TGCGCCAGCAGCTTCCGGCAGGGGGAGGATACGCAGTATTTT. Translating it yields CASSFRQGEDTQYF.

The rearrangement links TRBV7-3 to TRBJ1-6; perhaps TRBD1 as D (5 bases). Germline CDR1 SGHTA, CDR2 FQGTGA. V was trimmed by 5 bases and J by 9 bases, leaving 17 bases between them. The CDR3 runs to 15 residues. This chain's CDR3 is CASSPAGTLGSPLHF. CDR3 coding DNA: TGTGCCAGCAGCCCCGCAGGGACTTTGGGTTCACCCCTCCACTTT.

V gene TRBV7-3 combines with J gene TRBJ2-1, with D possibly being TRBD1 (5 bases). With 5 bases removed from V and 3 bases from J, the gap between germline ends came to 17 bases. Germline CDR1 SGHTA, CDR2 FQGTGA. CDR3 length: 16 amino acids. CDR3 in DNA: TGTGCCAGCAGCCAAGGTGGGCTGGGGCTCTACAATGAGCAGTTCTTC. This gives the protein CASSQGGLGLYNEQFF. Full variable domain (rest looked up from reference TRBV7-3 and TRBJ2-1): GAGVSQTPSNKVTEKGKYVELRCDPISGHTALYWYRQSLGQGPEFLIYFQGTGAADDSGLPNDRFFAVRPEGSVSTLKIQRTERGDSAVYLCASSQGGLGLYNEQFFGPGTRLTVL.

This clone has just a few counts. V gene TRBV4-3 combines with J gene TRBJ1-1; D possibly corresponds to TRBD1 (5 bases). CDR1 is LGHNA, CDR2 YSLEER, per germline. This CDR3 spans 16 amino acids. V lost 6 bases and J lost 3, with 20 bases in between. The CDR3 DNA reads TGCGCCAGCAGACGTAAACCAGGGAACCAGGACACTGAAGCTTTCTTT. As protein: CASRRKPGNQDTEAFF.

This clone was picked up a small number of times. The chain is built from TRBV28 and TRBJ2-2; 7 bases map to TRBD2. CDR1 MDHEN and CDR2 SYDVKM come from the germline V gene. The CDR3 runs to 13 residues. V lost 6 bases to trimming and J lost 6 bases; unmatched junction nucleotides: 4. CDR3 sequence reads: CASSPGGPGELFF. The CDR3 DNA reads as TGTGCCAGCAGCCCGGGGGGTCCCGGGGAGCTGTTTTTT.

This clone was observed a few times. CDR3 in amino acids: CASSGPGTGRYSQPQHF. The CDR3 nucleotides are TGTGCCAGCAGCGGTCCCGGGACAGGGCGATACAGTCAGCCCCAGCATTTT. This sequence joins TRBV7-9 and TRBJ1-5; TRBD1 agrees at 9 bases. V lost 5 bases and J lost 6; bases outside the gene matches: 14. CDR1 is SEHNR and CDR2 is FQNEAQ in the germline V gene (reference sequence). This CDR3 region has 17 residues. Full variable domain (missing parts from reference TRBV7-9 and TRBJ1-5): DTGVSQNPRHKITKRGQNVTFRCDPISEHNRLYWYRQTLGQGPEFLTYFQNEAQLEKSRLLSDRFSAERPKGSFSTLEIQRTEQGDSAMYLCASSGPGTGRYSQPQHFGDGTRLSIL.

The V gene is TRBV19, the J gene TRBJ2-5; 9 bases agree with TRBD1. Germline loops: CDR1 LNHDA, CDR2 SQIVND (reference sequence). With 5 bases clipped from V and 3 bases from J, the junction kept 10 bases outside the gene matches. CDR3 length: 16 residues. Written as DNA, the CDR3 is TGTGCCAGTAGTTTACAGGGGGCCGGATATAAAGAGACCCAGTACTTC. This encodes CASSLQGAGYKETQYF.

J is TRBJ2-5 and V is TRBV30, with 11 bases lining up with TRBD2. V shed 1 base and J 4 bases; nucleotides not matched to a gene: 2. The CDR3 is made up of 14 amino acids. Germline V gene sequence: CDR1 GTSNPN, CDR2 SVGIG (reference sequence). CDR3 residues: CAWSELAGGETQYF. Written as DNA, the CDR3 is TGTGCCTGGAGTGAGCTAGCGGGAGGAGAGACCCAGTACTTC.

Only a few counts were recorded for this clone. The chain uses TRBV7-3 and TRBJ2-1, with D possibly matching TRBD1 (6 bases). V was clipped by 3 bases and J by 5 bases, with 11 bases between them. The germline gives CDR1 SGHTA, CDR2 FQGTGA. The CDR3 covers 14 residues. For the CDR3, the DNA is TGTGCCAGCAGCTTGGGGACATTTGACAATGAGCAGTTCTTC. Protein product: CASSLGTFDNEQFF.

V is TRBV5-6 and J is TRBJ2-7, with D perhaps matching TRBD2 (6 bases). The germline V and J ends were trimmed by 5 bases and 5 bases, with 14 bases remaining between them. The CDR3 loop spans 13 amino acids. CDR1 SGHDT and CDR2 YYEEEE come from the germline V gene. The CDR3: CASRPPGVDEQYF. CDR3 in DNA: TGTGCCAGCAGGCCCCCGGGGGTCGACGAGCAGTACTTC.

This clone has just a few counts. V and J are TRBV5-4 and TRBJ2-1; 11 nucleotides align to TRBD1. J gave up 0 bases and V 4 bases, and 6 bases lay outside the gene matches. The germline V gene has CDR1 SGHNT and CDR2 YYREEE (reference sequence). The CDR3 is 17 residues long. CDR3 sequence (DNA): TGTGCCAGCAGCCGGAGGACAGGGGGCTTCTCCTACAATGAGCAGTTCTTC. It yields the protein CASSRRTGGFSYNEQFF.

DNA of the CDR3: TGCGCCAGCAGCTCGGGACAGGGTCTAGACGAGCAGTACTTC. It translates to CASSSGQGLDEQYF. The genes are TRBV5-1 and TRBJ2-7; 9 nucleotides agree with TRBD1. CDR1 and CDR2 from the germline V gene are SGHRS and YFSETQ. The junction had 6 bases not matched to a gene; V was cut back by 3 bases and J by 5 bases. CDR3 size: 14 residues. Looking up the rest from reference TRBV5-1 and TRBJ2-7 gives the full variable domain: KAGVTQTPRYLIKTRGQQVTLSCSPISGHRSVSWYQQTPGQGLQFLFEYFSETQRNKGNFPGRFSGRQFSNSRSEMNVSTLELGDSALYLCASSSGQGLDEQYFGPGTRLTVT.

The chain uses TRBV10-3 and TRBJ2-5; unclear D gene. The V end lost 0 bases, the J end lost 5 bases, and 7 bases lay between the germline ends. The germline gives CDR1 ENHRY, CDR2 SYGVKD. The CDR3 spans 13 residues. CDR3 loop: CAISESWRETQYF. In DNA, the CDR3 is TGTGCCATCAGTGAGTCTTGGCGGGAGACCCAGTACTTC.

V gene TRBV5-4 combines with J gene TRBJ2-1; 10 positions match TRBD2. This CDR3 spans 15 amino acids. Trimming removed 4 bases from V and 5 bases from J; junction bases left unmatched: 6. Per the germline V gene, CDR1 is SGHNT and CDR2 is YYREEE (reference sequence). Here the CDR3 DNA reads TGTGCCAGCAGCCTGGGGCTAGCGGGGGACAATGAGCAGTTCTTC. Translated: CASSLGLAGDNEQFF.

This clone was observed a single time. This chain links TRBV28 with TRBJ2-1; a possible D gene is TRBD1 (5 bases). The germline CDR1 and CDR2 sequences are MDHEN and SYDVKM. There are 11 residues in the CDR3. V was shortened by 6 bases and J by 11 bases, with 11 bases between the two germline ends. In DNA, the CDR3 is TGTGCCAGCAGAAAGGACACCCAGCAGTTCTTC. Translation: CASRKDTQQFF.

The chain has TRBV28 and TRBJ2-5, with D tentatively TRBD1 (6 bases). CDR1 and CDR2 from the germline V gene are MDHEN and SYDVKM. The CDR3 is 14 residues long. V was pared by 3 bases and J by 2 bases, with 10 bases between. The CDR3 sequence is CASSFLRGQETQYF. DNA of the CDR3: TGTGCCAGCAGTTTTTTAAGGGGGCAAGAGACCCAGTACTTC. The variable domain in full, with the rest retrieved from reference TRBV28 and TRBJ2-5, is DVKVTQSSRYLVKRTGEKVFLECVQDMDHENMFWYRQDPGLGLRLIYFSYDVKMKEKGDIPEGYSVSREKKERFSLILESASTNQTSMYLCASSFLRGQETQYFGPGTRLLVL.

This rearrangement joins TRBV5-1 to TRBJ1-5, with 8 bases lining up with TRBD1. In germline, CDR1 is SGHRS, CDR2 YFSETQ. V lost 4 bases to trimming and J lost 7 bases; unmatched junction nucleotides: 7. CDR3 size: 14 residues. This CDR3 is CASSQGALGQPQHF. The DNA of the CDR3 is TGCGCCAGCAGCCAGGGGGCCCTTGGGCAGCCCCAGCATTTT.

This clone was observed a few times. The rearrangement uses TRBV19 and TRBJ2-1; possibly TRBD2 for D (7 bases). V dropped 8 bases and J dropped 14 bases, with 19 bases sitting between them. The germline V gene encodes CDR1 LNHDA and CDR2 SQIVND (reference sequence). This CDR3 is 12 amino acids long. DNA for the CDR3: TGTGCCAGTGCAGCGGAGGGGGGGGGAGAGTTCTTC. Its protein product is CASAAEGGGEFF.

The chain uses TRBV2 and TRBJ2-5; TRBD2 aligns across 16 bases. The last part of the DNA fits TRBJ2-7 better; the J call may be wrong. Germline V gene data show CDR1 as SNHLY and CDR2 as FYNNEI. This CDR3 has 16 amino acids. CDR3 DNA: TGTGCCAGCATCCCTCCGGGACTAGCGGGAGGGATCGAGCAGTACTTC. This sequence encodes CASIPPGLAGGIEQYF.

The chain combines TRBV9 with TRBJ2-7, with D tentatively TRBD2 (6 bases). This CDR3 comprises 16 residues. Germline CDR1 reads SGDLS; CDR2 reads YYNGEE. The germline V and J ends were trimmed by 4 bases and 4 bases, with 21 bases remaining between them. The CDR3 DNA reads TGTGCCAGCAGCCCCAACGAGGCCGCCGGAGGGTACGAGCAGTACTTC. It yields the protein CASSPNEAAGGYEQYF.

A few counts support this clone. J is TRBJ2-6 and V is TRBV7-6; D is unclear. The CDR3 is made up of 16 amino acids. From germline, CDR1 is SGHVS and CDR2 FNYEAQ. V was clipped by 4 bases and J by 0 bases, with 10 bases between them. The CDR3 DNA reads as TGTGCCAGCAGCTCCCTCGCGATCTCTGGGGCCAACGTCCTGACTTTC. This translates into CASSSLAISGANVLTF. Based on the CDR3 plus reference TRBV7-6 and TRBJ2-6, the full variable domain is GAGVSQSPRYKVTKRGQDVALRCDPISGHVSLYWYRQALGQGPEFLTYFNYEAQQDKSGLPNDRFSAERPEGSISTLTIQRTEQRDSAMYRCASSSLAISGANVLTFGAGSRLTVL.

Only a few counts were recorded for this clone. The rearrangement uses TRBV28 and TRBJ2-7; the D gene is possibly TRBD2 (5 bases). Trimming removed 7 bases from V and 6 bases from J, with 19 bases in between. Per germline, CDR1 MDHEN and CDR2 SYDVKM. The CDR3 contains 14 residues. CDR3 DNA: TGTGCCAGCAAAGTTTTGAGGGAGTCAGGCGAGCAGTACTTC. Translation: CASKVLRESGEQYF.

The V call is TRBV5-1, the J call TRBJ2-5; tentatively, D is TRBD2 (5 bases). V lost 1 base, J lost 1 base, and 11 bases lay in between. The CDR3 has 15 residues. Looked up from germline, CDR1 is SGHRS and CDR2 is YFSETQ. CDR3 nucleotide sequence: TGCGCCAGCAGCTTGCCTGAGGACTTCCAAGAGACCCAGTACTTC. This translates into CASSLPEDFQETQYF.

The V and J genes are TRBV9 and TRBJ1-2; the D gene is possibly TRBD1 (5 bases). CDR3 length: 14 amino acids. Germline V gives CDR1 SGDLS, CDR2 YYNGEE. Trimming removed 2 bases at V and 4 bases at J, with 12 bases between. The CDR3, as DNA: TGTGCCAGCAGCGTGGGGGGGGGAACCTATGGCTACACCTTC. It specifies CASSVGGGTYGYTF. Full variable domain (missing parts from reference TRBV9 and TRBJ1-2): DSGVTQTPKHLITATGQRVTLRCSPRSGDLSVYWYQQSLDQGLQFLIQYYNGEERAKGNILERFSAQQFPDLHSELNLSSLELGDSALYFCASSVGGGTYGYTFGSGTRLTVV.

The rearrangement uses TRBV29-1 and TRBJ1-1; no clear D. V was trimmed by 6 bases and J by 5 bases, leaving 16 bases between them. This CDR3 has 13 residues. CDR1 and CDR2 from the germline V gene are SQVTM and ANQGSEA. The DNA for the CDR3 is TGCAGCGTGTCCGGGAGGTTAAGAACTGAAGCTTTCTTT. This codes for CSVSGRLRTEAFF.